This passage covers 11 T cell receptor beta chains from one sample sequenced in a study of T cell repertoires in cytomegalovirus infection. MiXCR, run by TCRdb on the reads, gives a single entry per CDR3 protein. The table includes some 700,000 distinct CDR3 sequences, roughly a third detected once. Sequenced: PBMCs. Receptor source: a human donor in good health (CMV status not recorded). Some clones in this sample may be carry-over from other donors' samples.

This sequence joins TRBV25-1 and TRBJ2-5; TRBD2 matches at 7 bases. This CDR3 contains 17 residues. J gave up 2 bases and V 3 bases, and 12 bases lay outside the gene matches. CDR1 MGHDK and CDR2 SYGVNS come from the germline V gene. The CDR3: CASSEGRVASGQETQYF. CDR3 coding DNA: TGTGCCAGCAGTGAGGGCCGGGTGGCTAGCGGACAAGAGACCCAGTACTTC.

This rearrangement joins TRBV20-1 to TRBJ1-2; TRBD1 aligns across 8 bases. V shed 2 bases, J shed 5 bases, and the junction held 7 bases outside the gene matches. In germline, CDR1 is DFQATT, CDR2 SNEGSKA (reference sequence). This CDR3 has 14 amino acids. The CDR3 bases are TGCAGTGCTAGACCCCCGACAGGGGAGTATGGCTACACCTTC. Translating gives CSARPPTGEYGYTF.

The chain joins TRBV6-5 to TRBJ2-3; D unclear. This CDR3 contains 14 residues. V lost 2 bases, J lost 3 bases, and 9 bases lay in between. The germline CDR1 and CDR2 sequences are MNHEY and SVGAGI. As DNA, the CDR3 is TGTGCCAGCAGTTACATGATCGGGACAGATACGCAGTATTTT. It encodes CASSYMIGTDTQYF.

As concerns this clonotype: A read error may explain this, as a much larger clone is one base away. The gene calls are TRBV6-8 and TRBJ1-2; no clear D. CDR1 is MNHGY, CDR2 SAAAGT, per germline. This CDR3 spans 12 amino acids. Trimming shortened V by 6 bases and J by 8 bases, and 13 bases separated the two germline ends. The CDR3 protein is CASRLTVSGYTF. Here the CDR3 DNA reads TGTGCCAGCAGATTAACAGTGTCCGGCTACACCTTC.

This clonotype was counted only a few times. The CDR3 nucleotides read TGTGCCAGCAGCCCGCTGAGCGCAGGGGGTCTGGGCGCTTTCTTT. This codes for CASSPLSAGGLGAFF. The chain recombines TRBV7-9 with TRBJ1-1, with 7 bases that match TRBD1. The CDR3 consists of 15 residues. Germline loops: CDR1 SEHNR, CDR2 FQNEAQ (reference sequence). The V gene end was trimmed by 5 bases and the J gene end by 11 bases; junction bases not matched to a gene: 17.

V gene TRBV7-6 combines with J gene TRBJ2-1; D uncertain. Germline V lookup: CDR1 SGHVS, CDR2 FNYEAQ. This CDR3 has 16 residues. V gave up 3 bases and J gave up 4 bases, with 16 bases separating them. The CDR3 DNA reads TGTGCCAGCAGCTTCAACACGGGTCCGGATTACAATGAGCAGTTCTTC. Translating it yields CASSFNTGPDYNEQFF. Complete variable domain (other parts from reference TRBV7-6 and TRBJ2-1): GAGVSQSPRYKVTKRGQDVALRCDPISGHVSLYWYRQALGQGPEFLTYFNYEAQQDKSGLPNDRFSAERPEGSISTLTIQRTEQRDSAMYRCASSFNTGPDYNEQFFGPGTRLTVL.

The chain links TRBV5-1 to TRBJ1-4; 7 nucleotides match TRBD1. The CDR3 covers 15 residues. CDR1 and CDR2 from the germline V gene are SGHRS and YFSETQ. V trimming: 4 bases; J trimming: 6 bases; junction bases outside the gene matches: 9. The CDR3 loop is CASSPQGSRDEKLFF. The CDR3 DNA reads TGCGCCAGCAGCCCACAGGGGTCGAGGGATGAAAAACTGTTTTTT.

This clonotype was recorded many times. This CDR3 is CSARDSDGYTF. The CDR3 bases are TGCAGTGCTAGAGATTCAGATGGCTACACCTTC. The chain uses TRBV20-1 and TRBJ1-2; D is unresolved. Deletions cut 0 bases from V and 6 bases from J, with 5 bases between. The CDR3 is 11 residues long. Germline V gene lookup returns CDR1 DFQATT and CDR2 SNEGSKA (reference sequence).

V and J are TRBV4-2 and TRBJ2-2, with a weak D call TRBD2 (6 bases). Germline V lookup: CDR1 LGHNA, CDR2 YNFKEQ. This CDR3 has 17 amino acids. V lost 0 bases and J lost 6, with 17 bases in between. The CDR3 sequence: CASSQERMGWGAGELFF. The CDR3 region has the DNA TGTGCCAGCAGCCAAGAAAGAATGGGGTGGGGGGCCGGGGAGCTGTTTTTT.

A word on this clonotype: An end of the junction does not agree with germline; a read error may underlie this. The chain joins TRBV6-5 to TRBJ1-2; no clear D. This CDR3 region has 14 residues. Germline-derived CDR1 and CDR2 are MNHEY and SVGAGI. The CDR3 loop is CASSYDESNYGYNF. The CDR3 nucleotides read TGTGCCAGCAGTTATGATGAGTCCAACTATGGCTACAACTTC.

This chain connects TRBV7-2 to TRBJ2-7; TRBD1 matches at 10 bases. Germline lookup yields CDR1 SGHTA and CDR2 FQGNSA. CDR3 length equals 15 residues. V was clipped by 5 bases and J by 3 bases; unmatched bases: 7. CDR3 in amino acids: CASSTRQGAHYEQYF. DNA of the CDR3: TGTGCCAGCAGCACCAGACAGGGGGCTCACTACGAGCAGTACTTC.